These T cell receptor beta chains were read from a single sample in a study of cytomegalovirus exposure and HLA in healthy donors. The protocol was immunoSEQ multiplex PCR, while the TCRdb copy is restricted to in-frame clones and leaves out a portion. The sample carries 150,000 to 200,000 clones, 75% to 90% recorded once. Sequenced material: PBMCs. The receptors here all came from a young man in good health and CMV-seropositive. CDR3s leave out the opening cysteine and the closing phenylalanine or tryptophan. The size entry is marked missing in some rows and otherwise reads once, few, many or a size class.

clone_size: -; v_call: TRBV4-2; cdr3_aa: ASSRAGDTLSYEQY
clone_size: -; v_call: TRBV5-6; cdr3_aa: ASSRGYSNQPQH
clone_size: -; v_call: TRBV19; cdr3_aa: ASSIWGRGTEAF
clone_size: -; v_call: TRBV7-6; cdr3_aa: ASSLARRAEINSPLH
clone_size: -; v_call: TRBV4-2; cdr3_aa: ASSQDRRGQY
clone_size: -; v_call: TRBV9; cdr3_aa: ASSPTGGDEQY
clone_size: -; v_call: TRBV11-2; cdr3_aa: ATTRGHLGQGVKYEQY
clone_size: -; v_call: TRBV5-4; cdr3_aa: ASSLSLGGDSYEQY
clone_size: -; v_call: TRBV27; cdr3_aa: ASSSRGEKLF
clone_size: -; v_call: TRBV7-9; cdr3_aa: ASTRQGNNEQY
clone_size: -; v_call: TRBV28; cdr3_aa: ASSLITGTGQPQH
clone_size: -; v_call: TRBV10-1; cdr3_aa: ASSGSAGAAEQY
clone_size: -; v_call: TRBV5-3; cdr3_aa: ARTLRGVSYNEQF
clone_size: -; v_call: TRBV2; cdr3_aa: ASSEQGQGQVGTEAF
clone_size: -; v_call: TRBV19; cdr3_aa: ASSMWGGSTGELF
clone_size: -; v_call: TRBV7-2; cdr3_aa: ASSPTSDSYEQY
clone_size: -; v_call: TRBV2; cdr3_aa: ASSVVAGVGETKNIQY
clone_size: -; v_call: TRBV18; cdr3_aa: ASSPLPEAEQY
clone_size: -; v_call: TRBV4-2; cdr3_aa: ASSQEGGGMGRGTEAF
clone_size: -; v_call: TRBV30; cdr3_aa: AWSVLQGQPYEQY
clone_size: once; v_call: TRBV18; cdr3_aa: ASSPDGQVYNSPLH
clone_size: -; v_call: TRBV4-1; cdr3_aa: ASSQVAGLNTEAF
clone_size: -; v_call: TRBV27; cdr3_aa: ASSYSLDYEQY
clone_size: -; v_call: TRBV28; cdr3_aa: ASTMATGGSYEQY
clone_size: -; v_call: TRBV9; cdr3_aa: ASSADRAARYT
clone_size: -; v_call: TRBV2; cdr3_aa: ASSVQAFSGANVLT
clone_size: once; v_call: TRBV19; cdr3_aa: ASQSGSDPTPRL
clone_size: -; v_call: TRBV29-1; cdr3_aa: SVVTGNRNQPQH
clone_size: -; v_call: TRBV11-2; cdr3_aa: ASGPSAGNEKLF
clone_size: -; v_call: TRBV9; cdr3_aa: ASSVAGQPYEQY
clone_size: -; v_call: TRBV6-1; cdr3_aa: ASSELVPYEQY
clone_size: -; v_call: TRBV4-3; cdr3_aa: ASSQDPSGYEQY
clone_size: -; v_call: TRBV28; cdr3_aa: ASIGDTYEQY
clone_size: once; v_call: TRBV5-1; cdr3_aa: ASSEPGKTEAF
clone_size: -; v_call: TRBV11-2; cdr3_aa: ASTERVAGPYEQY
clone_size: -; v_call: TRBV7-9; cdr3_aa: ASSLAEYNEQF
clone_size: -; v_call: TRBV5-1; cdr3_aa: ASSPDLLAGERSQY
clone_size: -; v_call: TRBV7-2; cdr3_aa: ASSLKTSGGKEQF
clone_size: -; v_call: TRBV2; cdr3_aa: ASSEFGPEQY
clone_size: -; v_call: TRBV4-3; cdr3_aa: ASSPGPTGPNYGYT
clone_size: -; v_call: TRBV6-6; cdr3_aa: ASSYRQGGAEAF
clone_size: -; v_call: TRBV5-1; cdr3_aa: ASSLGQPSRDNSPLH
clone_size: -; v_call: TRBV7-9; cdr3_aa: SSSPSRTSLREETQY
clone_size: -; v_call: TRBV5-1; cdr3_aa: ASSLSRTANTEAF
clone_size: -; v_call: TRBV4-2; cdr3_aa: ASSQDIGGGGSQETQY
clone_size: -; v_call: TRBV27; cdr3_aa: ASSLGQGVGEQY